The 21 T cell receptor delta chains presented below share a single source sample, sequenced in a study of gamma-delta T cells after stem cell transplantation. With CATT, TCRdb re-called clones from the RT-PCR reads. This table holds 800 to 1,200 delta-chain clones, roughly 1.2% found once. Sequencing was carried out using gamma-delta T cells. These receptors all stem from a human donor. It is not recorded whose cells these are; they may come from a transplant donor.

A remark on this clone: TCRdb lists the protein of a much larger clone for this DNA, which differs at residue 13, so this is likely a read error; the protein given here is translated from the DNA itself. The V call is TRDV2, the J call TRDJ1; 9 bases match TRDD3. The length of the CDR3 is 19 residues. The germline CDR1 and CDR2 sequences are GEAIGNYY and EKD. The junction had 16 bases not matched to a gene; V was cut back by 0 bases and J by 3 bases. The CDR3 region has the DNA TGTGCCTGTGACACCACTGGGGGAAAGCCCTTCGATGTCTCCGATAAACTCATCTTT. Amino acid sequence: CACDTTGGKPFDVSDKLIF.

This chain links TRDV2 with TRDJ1; D perhaps matches TRDD3 (5 bases). Germline V gene data show CDR1 as GEAIGNYY and CDR2 as EKD. Trimming pared 2 bases from V and 0 bases from J, leaving 9 bases between. There are 14 residues in the CDR3. CDR3 nucleotide sequence: TGTGCCTGTGACAGCGTGGGGTACACCGATAAACTCATCTTT. Amino acids: CACDSVGYTDKLIF.

In its sample, this clone is medium-sized (0.01 to 0.1%). A read error may explain this, as a much larger clone is one base away. The rearrangement links TRDV2 to TRDJ1, with 9 bases lining up with TRDD3. Germline values: CDR1 GEAIGNYY, CDR2 EKD. The CDR3 covers 18 residues. The ends lost 0 bases at V and 4 bases at J; junction bases unmatched: 14. CDR3 residues: CACDTFYSGGSEDDKLIF. In DNA form, the CDR3 reads TGTGCCTGTGACACCTTTTACTCTGGGGGATCGGAGGACGATAAACTCATCTTT.

Only a few counts were recorded for this clone. A far larger clone is off by one base, so a read error is likely. In the same sample, other DNA sequences code for this CDR3. The V call is TRDV2, the J call TRDJ1, with D possibly being TRDD3 (6 bases). Trimming took 1 base from V and 5 from J, leaving 22 bases between them. The CDR3 is 17 amino acids. Germline CDR1 and CDR2: GEAIGNYY and EKD. The CDR3 DNA sequence: TGTGCCTGTGACACGTGGGCCCCCGACGGGGGGACTGATAAACTCATCTTT. Protein sequence: CACDTWAPDGGTDKLIF.

By sample fraction, this clone is hyperexpanded (1% or more). Within the sample, other DNA sequences also encode this same CDR3. The rearrangement uses TRDV2 and TRDJ1; D remains ambiguous. Trimming pared 1 base from V and 3 bases from J, leaving 17 bases between. Germline CDR1 reads GEAIGNYY; CDR2 reads EKD. The CDR3 is 16 amino acids. CDR3 region: CACDTLSKGGADKLIF. In nucleotides, the CDR3 is TGTGCCTGTGACACTTTAAGTAAAGGTGGTGCCGATAAACTCATCTTT.

As for this clone: A far larger clone is off by one base, so a read error is likely. This same CDR3 is encoded by further DNA sequences in the sample. The chain couples TRDV2 to TRDJ1; no definite D call. Germline CDR1 is GEAIGNYY and CDR2 is EKD. The CDR3 is made up of 15 amino acids. The CDR3 loop reads CACDPLAQYTDKLIF. The CDR3 DNA reads as TGTGCCTGTGACCCGTTGGCCCAGTACACCGATAAACTCATCTTC.

As to this clone: A much larger clone differs from this one at a single base, so this may be a read error. V usage is TRDV2 and J usage is TRDJ1, with TRDD3 matching 10 bases. V gave up 3 bases and J gave up 0 bases; unmatched junction bases: 18. The germline V gene has CDR1 GEAIGNYY and CDR2 EKD. This CDR3 comprises 20 residues. CDR3 sequence reads: CACDPLIGGDTKLYTDKLIF. Written as DNA, the CDR3 is TGTGCCTGTGACCCTCTTATAGGGGGGGATACGAAACTGTACACCGATAAACTCATCTTT.

This clone is judged medium-sized. The chain recombines TRDV1 with TRDJ1; tentative D call: TRDD3 (5 bases). The CDR3 is 13 amino acids. Germline CDR1 is TSWWSYY and CDR2 is QGS. Trimming removed 8 bases from V and 1 base from J, with 11 bases in between. The CDR3 region is CALLLVRTDKLIF. The CDR3 nucleotides are TGTGCTCTTTTACTGGTACGCACCGATAAACTCATCTTT.

This clone has only a few counts. A far more abundant clone sits one base away, making this likely a read error. Within the sample, other DNA sequences also encode this same CDR3. The V gene is TRDV2, the J gene TRDJ1, with TRDD3 as a possible D gene (5 bases). This CDR3 region has 19 residues. Germline V gene sequence: CDR1 GEAIGNYY, CDR2 EKD. The CDR3 sequence: CACDIVGNQEGSYTDKLIF. The CDR3 coding sequence is TGTGCCTGTGACATCGTGGGGAACCAAGAGGGATCGTACACCGACAAACTCATCTTT.

In its sample, this clone is large. CDR3 in DNA: TGTGCCTGTGACCTTGTGGGGGTTACCGATAAACTCATCTTT. As protein: CACDLVGVTDKLIF. The chain has TRDV2 and TRDJ1; TRDD3 is a possible D gene (6 bases). The CDR3 sequence is 14 residues long. V lost 3 bases, J lost 2 bases, and 12 bases lay in between. Germline-derived CDR1 and CDR2 are GEAIGNYY and EKD.

This clone was seen more than once but under ten times. This probably arose from a read error, given a far larger clone one base away. Here the CDR3 DNA reads TGTGCCTGTGACACCGCAAGTCCCTTGGGGGATAAAAGGGACACCGATAAACTCATCTTT. Protein sequence: CACDTASPLGDKRDTDKLIF. The rearrangement uses TRDV2 and TRDJ1, with 9 bases matching TRDD3. Germline-derived CDR1 and CDR2 are GEAIGNYY and EKD. The CDR3 totals 20 residues. V lost 0 bases and J lost 0; bases outside the gene matches: 16.

This clone has a handful of counts. V usage is TRDV2 and J usage is TRDJ2; 10 nucleotides align to TRDD3. The CDR3 covers 18 residues. Germline CDR1 GEAIGNYY, CDR2 EKD. V dropped 0 bases and J dropped 5; count of bases not matched to a gene: 11. Written as DNA, the CDR3 is TGTGCCTGTGACACCGTTAACCCTACTGGGGGATTTACAGCACAACTCTTCTTT. Its protein product is CACDTVNPTGGFTAQLFF.

This clone is deemed medium-sized. Other DNA sequences in the same sample also yield this CDR3. The chain links TRDV2 to TRDJ1; 9 bases align to TRDD3. Germline V gene data show CDR1 as GEAIGNYY and CDR2 as EKD. V shed 2 bases and J 0 bases; nucleotides not matched to a gene: 15. The CDR3 extends over 19 amino acids. This CDR3 reads CACDRVLVTGGHYTDKLIF. The CDR3 bases are TGTGCCTGTGACAGGGTCCTGGTCACTGGGGGACACTACACCGATAAACTCATCTTT.

Worth noting for this clone: The TCRdb protein comes from a much larger clone and disagrees with this DNA's translation at residue 3, likely due to a read error; the protein given here is derived from the DNA. V is TRDV2 and J is TRDJ1, with 7 bases aligning to TRDD3. Germline V gene data show CDR1 as GEAIGNYY and CDR2 as EKD. This CDR3 is built from 14 residues. The CDR3 nucleotides read TGTGCCCGTGACTCCCTGGGGGTCACCGATAAACTCATCTTT. Protein sequence: CARDSLGVTDKLIF.

Of note for this clone: For this DNA, TCRdb reports the protein of a much larger clone, which diverges at residue 12, most likely from a read error; the protein presented here is translated directly from the DNA. The chain is built from TRDV2 and TRDJ1; 12 nucleotides line up with TRDD3. Losses at the gene ends were 3 bases for V and 0 bases for J; bases not matched to a gene: 13. Germline CDR1 reads GEAIGNYY; CDR2 reads EKD. This CDR3 has 19 residues. The CDR3 sequence: CACDPVLGDTFQYTDKLIF. The CDR3 DNA reads TGTGCCTGTGACCCAGTACTGGGGGATACTTTCCAGTACACCGATAAACTCATCTTT.

A remark on this clone: TCRdb lists the protein of a much larger clone for this DNA, which differs at residue 17, so this is likely a read error; the protein given here is translated from the DNA itself. The chain is built from TRDV2 and TRDJ1; 8 nucleotides align to TRDD3. Germline-derived CDR1 and CDR2 are GEAIGNYY and EKD. CDR3 size: 19 residues. DNA of the CDR3: TGTGCCTGTGATCCACTTTCCATTTTGGGGGATTCTGGGACCGATAAACCCATCTTT. Its protein is CACDPLSILGDSGTDKPIF.

This clone was seen a few times. Given a far larger clone just one base away, this is likely a sequencing read error. The identical CDR3 is also encoded by other nucleotide sequences in the sample. The CDR3 DNA sequence: TGTGCCTGTGACACGTGGGCCCCCGACGGGGGAACCGATAAACTCATCTTT. It yields the protein CACDTWAPDGGTDKLIF. The V gene is TRDV2, the J gene TRDJ1, with D tentatively TRDD3 (6 bases). The CDR3 runs 17 residues. Germline CDR1 is GEAIGNYY and CDR2 is EKD. V was trimmed by 1 base and J by 2 bases, leaving 19 bases between them.

This clone was observed a few times. The amino acid sequence in TCRdb belongs to a much larger clone and departs from this DNA's translation at residue 16, likely a sequencing read error; the sequence shown is translated from the DNA. The chain recombines TRDV2 with TRDJ3, with a weak D call TRDD3 (7 bases). Germline CDR1 is GEAIGNYY and CDR2 is EKD. The CDR3 loop spans 26 amino acids. Trimming took off 0 bases at V and 1 base at J, with 36 bases between the two ends. CDR3 sequence (DNA): TGTGCCTGTGACACCGTAAAGCCCCCGGGGCTGGGGGCCACCCTTCCCAGTTCCTGGGACACCCGACAGATGTTTTTC. Amino acids: CACDTVKPPGLGATLPSSWDTRQMFF.

This clone showed up just a few times. A far larger clone is one base from this, pointing to a likely read error. Other DNA sequences within the sample encode an identical CDR3. The V gene is TRDV2, the J gene TRDJ1; D possibly corresponds to TRDD2 (5 bases). Germline V gene sequence: CDR1 GEAIGNYY, CDR2 EKD. The CDR3 runs to 16 residues. V was cut by 0 bases and J by 14 bases, with 27 bases left in between. The CDR3 protein is CACDTAEPSFPRGLIF. The CDR3 DNA is TGTGCCTGTGACACCGCGGAGCCTTCGTTCCCTCGTGGACTTATCTTT.

This clone was counted only a few times. TCRdb's listed protein matches a much larger clone and diverges from this DNA's translation at residue 15, likely through a read error; the protein shown comes from the DNA. CDR3 region: CACDNLTPWGRTDKPIF. CDR3 nucleotides: TGTGCCTGTGACAACCTTACGCCATGGGGACGCACCGATAAACCCATCTTT. The chain employs TRDV2 and TRDJ1; perhaps TRDD3 as D (5 bases). From germline, CDR1 is GEAIGNYY and CDR2 EKD. The CDR3 sequence is 17 residues long.

Comment on this clone: A far larger clone is just one base off, so this is likely a read error. The same CDR3 is also encoded by other DNA sequences in this sample. The rearrangement joins TRDV2 to TRDJ1, with TRDD3 identical over 9 bases. Germline loops: CDR1 GEAIGNYY, CDR2 EKD. This CDR3 spans 18 amino acids. In nucleotides, the CDR3 is TGTGCCTGTGACACCTTTTACTCTGGGGGATCGGAGGGCGATAAGCTCATCTTT. Translated: CACDTFYSGGSEGDKLIF.